The 13 T cell receptor beta chains listed next were all sequenced from one sample in a study of blood T cell repertoires in COVID-19. Some clones are missing from TCRdb's copy, which holds only in-frame ones; the method was immunoSEQ multiplex PCR. The repertoire holds about 300,000 clones, with around nine tenths as singletons. The sample taken for sequencing was PBMCs or T cells enriched from blood (not recorded which). These receptors came from a woman between 25 and 40 years old who had recovered from COVID-19.

The chain recombines TRBV5-1 with TRBJ1-2; D is perhaps TRBD1 (5 bases). V was cut by 4 bases and J by 4 bases, with 14 bases left in between. The CDR3 spans 14 residues. CDR1 is SGHRS, CDR2 YFSETQ, per germline. This CDR3 is CASSTGDRSYGYTF. CDR3 DNA sequence: TGCGCCAGCAGCACGGGAGACAGATCCTATGGCTACACCTTC.

Notes on this clone: The sample holds other DNA sequences that translate to the same CDR3. This sequence joins TRBV19 and TRBJ1-1; D might be TRBD1 (5 bases). The CDR3 totals 14 residues. V lost 1 base and J lost 1, with 7 bases in between. The germline V gene has CDR1 LNHDA and CDR2 SQIVND (reference sequence). The CDR3 nucleotides read TGTGCCAGTAGTATAGGGGGCGGGAACACTGAAGCTTTCTTT. As protein: CASSIGGGNTEAFF.

This chain links TRBV5-4 with TRBJ1-4; no definite D call. Per the germline V gene, CDR1 is SGHNT and CDR2 is YYREEE (reference sequence). CDR3 length: 16 residues. V lost 0 bases and J 8 bases, leaving 17 bases between the germline ends. In DNA, the CDR3 is TGTGCCAGCAGCTTGGGAGCGGGTCTCCTTAAGGAAAAACTGTTTTTT. This encodes CASSLGAGLLKEKLFF.

This chain uses TRBV12-5 with TRBJ1-3; 11 positions match TRBD1. This CDR3 comprises 17 residues. Germline V lookup: CDR1 LGHNT, CDR2 FRNRAP. V trimming: 5 bases; J trimming: 0 bases; junction bases outside the gene matches: 6. The CDR3 coding sequence is TGTGCTAGTGGTCCCTGGACAGGGGGCCTCTCTGGAAACACCATATATTTT. Translation: CASGPWTGGLSGNTIYF.

The chain combines TRBV5-6 with TRBJ1-6; tentative D call: TRBD1 (6 bases). Germline-derived CDR1 and CDR2 are SGHDT and YYEEEE. The CDR3 is made up of 17 amino acids. The V end lost 4 bases, the J end lost 5 bases, and 19 bases lay between the germline ends. The CDR3 DNA reads TGTGCCAGCAGCCCTGGACAGAGCTGGGGTAATAATTCACCCCTCCACTTT. Translating it yields CASSPGQSWGNNSPLHF.

In its sample, this clone was seen once. The J gene is TRBJ1-3, the V gene TRBV25-1; no clear D. Germline V lookup: CDR1 MGHDK, CDR2 SYGVNS. Trimming left V 0 bases short and J 4 bases short, with 7 bases between. CDR3 length: 14 amino acids. CDR3 nucleotide sequence: TGTGCCAGCAGTGAATATAGAGCGGGAAACACCATATATTTT. Encoded protein: CASSEYRAGNTIYF.

The chain carries TRBV6-1 and TRBJ1-2, with unresolved D. Trimming pared 2 bases from V and 2 bases from J, leaving 12 bases between. The CDR3 consists of 15 residues. CDR1 and CDR2 from the germline V gene are MNHNS and SASEGT. Here the CDR3 DNA reads TGTGCCAGCAGTGAAAGGGAGGTGGGAAACTATGGCTACACCTTC. Amino acids: CASSEREVGNYGYTF.

The chain is built from TRBV30 and TRBJ1-6; D call uncertain. In germline, CDR1 is GTSNPN, CDR2 SVGIG (reference sequence). The CDR3 has 12 amino acids. Trimming pared 3 bases from V and 10 bases from J, leaving 10 bases between. CDR3 in amino acids: CAWSREGSPLHF. Here the CDR3 DNA reads TGTGCCTGGAGCCGGGAAGGGTCACCCCTCCACTTT.

CDR3 nucleotide sequence: TGTGCCAGCAGCCCCCGCAGGGGGCAAGAGACCCAGTACTTC. Its translation: CASSPRRGQETQYF. This chain joins TRBV21-1 and TRBJ2-5; TRBD1 is the table's D call and was not checked against the DNA. TRBV21-1 is a pseudogene. This CDR3 is built from 14 residues.

This CDR3 reads CASSPSGRTGIPEAFF. CDR3 in DNA: TGTGCCAGCAGCCCAAGCGGACGGACCGGGATCCCTGAAGCTTTCTTT. The genes are TRBV21-1 and TRBJ1-1. TRBV21-1 is flagged as a pseudogene. The CDR3 loop spans 16 amino acids.

J is TRBJ2-7 and V is TRBV7-9; 8 bases align to TRBD1. V was clipped by 1 base and J by 2 bases; unmatched bases: 4. Germline V lookup: CDR1 SEHNR, CDR2 FQNEAQ (reference sequence). This CDR3 has 15 residues. CDR3 sequence (DNA): TGTGCCAGCAGCTTAGTCCGGACAGGGACCTACGAGCAGTACTTC. Its translation is CASSLVRTGTYEQYF.

This clone has just a few counts. The chain links TRBV4-1 to TRBJ1-5; D is possibly TRBD1 (5 bases). Trimming cost V 5 bases and J 4 bases, with 15 bases left between them. The germline CDR1 and CDR2 sequences are MGHRA and YSYEKL. This CDR3 region has 15 residues. In DNA, the CDR3 is TGCGCCAGCAGCTCCCTCGGGCAGGGAAATCAGCCCCAGCATTTT. It translates to CASSSLGQGNQPQHF.

The rearrangement uses TRBV7-9 and TRBJ1-5; D is ambiguous. The CDR3 consists of 12 residues. Germline CDR1 and CDR2: SEHNR and FQNEAQ (reference sequence). Trimming pared 3 bases from V and 7 bases from J, leaving 7 bases between. The CDR3 nucleotides are TGTGCCAGCAGCTTTGGGGAGCAGCCCCAGCATTTT. Translated, it gives CASSFGEQPQHF.